Each of the 20 T cell receptor beta chains below was sequenced from the same sample in a study of cytomegalovirus exposure and HLA in healthy donors. Both 60 Vbeta primers and 13 Jbeta primers went into the PCR. Profiled with immunoSEQ multiplex PCR; TCRdb holds only in-frame clones, not every one. The data contain about 110,000 clones, 60% to 80% of them seen just once; the ten biggest clones take up less than 5.5%. The sequenced sample was PBMCs. The receptors were sampled from a young woman in good health and CMV-seropositive.

The chain recombines TRBV10-3 with TRBJ1-1, with D hard to call. This CDR3 is 14 amino acids long. Trimming left V 3 bases short and J 0 bases short, with 8 bases between. From germline, CDR1 is ENHRY and CDR2 SYGVKD. The CDR3 sequence: CAISEVGVNTEAFF. The CDR3 nucleotides read TGTGCCATCAGTGAAGTCGGGGTGAACACTGAAGCTTTCTTT.

The genes are TRBV7-9 and TRBJ2-5, with 10 positions matching TRBD2. This CDR3 contains 18 residues. In germline, CDR1 is SEHNR, CDR2 FQNEAQ (reference sequence). Losses at the gene ends were 5 bases for V and 4 bases for J; bases not matched to a gene: 16. The CDR3 spells CASSQRVSGRPSLETQYF. The CDR3 DNA reads TGTGCCAGCAGCCAGCGGGTTAGCGGGAGGCCGAGTTTAGAGACCCAGTACTTC.

This clone was counted once. The chain links TRBV10-3 to TRBJ2-7, with 8 bases matching TRBD2. The V segment lost 3 bases and the J segment 5 bases; nucleotides outside the gene matches: 6. The CDR3 has 14 residues. CDR1 is ENHRY and CDR2 is SYGVKD in the germline V gene. CDR3 sequence: CAISELAGTDEQYF. The DNA of the CDR3 is TGTGCCATCAGTGAATTAGCGGGAACAGACGAGCAGTACTTC.

This clone was found a few times. The rearrangement joins TRBV7-9 to TRBJ2-7, with 7 nucleotides matching TRBD1. The length of the CDR3 is 14 residues. After removal of 5 bases from V and 3 bases from J, the junction contained 7 bases not matched to a gene. Germline V gene sequence: CDR1 SEHNR, CDR2 FQNEAQ (reference sequence). The CDR3 nucleotides read TGTGCCAGCAGCCCCGGACAGGAAAACTACGAGCAGTACTTC. Protein product: CASSPGQENYEQYF.

This clone was detected only once. V is TRBV10-2 and J is TRBJ2-1, with 11 bases matching TRBD2. CDR1 WSHSY and CDR2 SAAADI come from the germline V gene. The CDR3 runs 15 residues. J gave up 4 bases and V 6 bases, and 5 bases lay outside the gene matches. CDR3 sequence: CASSGIAGGYNEQFF. CDR3 sequence (DNA): TGCGCCAGCAGCGGTATAGCGGGGGGGTACAATGAGCAGTTCTTC.

This chain joins TRBV7-2 and TRBJ2-7; D may be TRBD2 (6 bases). CDR1 and CDR2 (germline): SGHTA, FQGNSA. Trimming cost V 2 bases and J 5 bases, with 22 bases left between them. The CDR3 totals 17 residues. The CDR3 nucleotides read TGTGCCAGCAGCTTAACTGCCACGGGACTTTTAGTCCACGAGCAGTACTTC. Protein: CASSLTATGLLVHEQYF.

The chain has TRBV4-2 and TRBJ1-1, with no clear D. Trimming removed 0 bases from V and 4 bases from J, with 12 bases in between. In germline, CDR1 is LGHNA, CDR2 YNFKEQ. This CDR3 spans 15 amino acids. In DNA, the CDR3 is TGTGCCAGCAGCCAAGACCTCGCCGGGTTCACTGAAGCTTTCTTT. This sequence encodes CASSQDLAGFTEAFF.

This clone was counted a few times. This rearrangement joins TRBV4-1 to TRBJ2-7; TRBD2 matches 8 bases. The CDR3 extends over 17 amino acids. The V segment lost 1 base and the J segment 0 bases; nucleotides outside the gene matches: 8. The germline V gene encodes CDR1 MGHRA and CDR2 YSYEKL. CDR3 sequence (DNA): TGCGCCAGCAGCCAAGTTTTCCAAGCGGGAGCCTCCTACGAGCAGTACTTC. Its translation is CASSQVFQAGASYEQYF.

V usage is TRBV27 and J usage is TRBJ2-7, with D unresolved. V gave up 3 bases and J gave up 2 bases, with 8 bases separating them. The CDR3 length is 13 residues. Germline CDR1 is MNHEY and CDR2 is SMNVEV (reference sequence). CDR3 in amino acids: CASSFAPTYEQYF. CDR3 DNA sequence: TGTGCCAGCAGTTTTGCACCTACCTACGAGCAGTACTTC.

The chain couples TRBV5-3 to TRBJ1-5, with 9 bases identical to TRBD1. Being an ORF, TRBV5-3 has a function that is uncertain. Trimming cost V 5 bases and J 7 bases; bases outside gene matches: 13. This CDR3 has 16 amino acids. CDR3 sequence reads: CARRTAYRDRVQPQHF. CDR3 coding DNA: TGTGCCAGAAGAACGGCCTACCGGGACAGGGTACAGCCCCAGCATTTT.

With regard to this clone: Its ends do not fully match the called genes, so a read error is possible. The rearrangement links TRBV6-1 to TRBJ1-2, with unresolved D. Germline V CDR1 and CDR2: MNHNS, SASEGT. The CDR3 spans 10 residues. The CDR3 is CASSEGAMAF. The CDR3 DNA reads TGTGCCAGCAGTGAAGGGGCTATGGCCTTC.

V and J are TRBV25-1 and TRBJ1-2, with D hard to call. Germline V gives CDR1 MGHDK, CDR2 SYGVNS. Between the trimmed V and J ends, which lost 4 bases and 4 bases, there was a span of 13 bases. The CDR3 has 14 amino acids. CDR3 region: CASSARTALYGYTF. CDR3 bases: TGTGCCAGCAGTGCCCGGACTGCTCTCTATGGCTACACCTTC.

The chain recombines TRBV7-8 with TRBJ2-7; TRBD2 is a possible D gene (7 bases). CDR1 is SGHVS and CDR2 is FQNEAQ in the germline V gene. V was clipped by 1 base and J by 1 base, with 11 bases between them. This CDR3 is 15 amino acids long. CDR3 region: CASSLGGGLSYEQYF. CDR3 sequence (DNA): TGTGCCAGCAGCTTAGGGGGGGGGCTTTCCTACGAGCAGTACTTC.

CDR3 sequence (DNA): TGTGCCACTCAGAATGGGGCCCTAAAAACCGGGGAGCTGTTTTTT. Translating gives CATQNGALKTGELFF. The chain links TRBV2 to TRBJ2-2, with D possibly being TRBD1 (5 bases). There are 15 residues in the CDR3. Germline V gives CDR1 SNHLY, CDR2 FYNNEI. The V gene lost 10 bases and the J gene lost 5 bases, with 20 bases spanning the gap.

The genes are TRBV27 and TRBJ1-1; TRBD1 is a possible D gene (6 bases). Trimming pared 2 bases from V and 0 bases from J, leaving 10 bases between. CDR3 length: 15 residues. Germline CDR1 MNHEY, CDR2 SMNVEV (reference sequence). CDR3 coding DNA: TGTGCCAGCAGTTTAACGGACAGCCTGAACACTGAAGCTTTCTTT. This sequence encodes CASSLTDSLNTEAFF.

The V call is TRBV11-2, the J call TRBJ1-5, with TRBD1 matching 7 bases. The CDR3 has 14 amino acids. Germline V gene data show CDR1 as SGHAT and CDR2 as FQNNGV. With 5 bases clipped from V and 3 bases from J, the junction kept 4 bases outside the gene matches. The CDR3: CASSLTGLNQPQHF. CDR3 DNA: TGTGCCAGCAGCCTGACAGGGCTCAATCAGCCCCAGCATTTT.

The CDR3 here is CASSDRGNTIYF. The CDR3 DNA follows: TGTGCCAGCAGTGACAGAGGAAACACCATATATTTT. The chain employs TRBV2 and TRBJ1-3; D remains unclear. The CDR3 has 12 residues. The V gene lost 3 bases and the J gene lost 4 bases, with 4 bases spanning the gap. CDR1 and CDR2 from the germline V gene are SNHLY and FYNNEI.

The chain joins TRBV28 to TRBJ2-7; TRBD1 aligns across 7 bases. The CDR3 is made up of 15 amino acids. From germline, CDR1 is MDHEN and CDR2 SYDVKM. J was trimmed by 0 bases and V by 2 bases; bases with no gene match: 4. CDR3 region: CASSLAGGNSYEQYF. The CDR3 DNA is TGTGCCAGCAGTTTAGCAGGGGGAAACTCCTACGAGCAGTACTTC.

The CDR3 loop is CASSSTLQGFGNTIYF. The CDR3 DNA sequence: TGTGCCAGCAGTTCAACACTACAGGGATTTGGAAACACCATATATTTT. The V call is TRBV5-6, the J call TRBJ1-3; perhaps TRBD1 as D (6 bases). Trimming removed 5 bases at V and 3 bases at J, with 18 bases between. CDR3 length: 16 residues. Germline loops: CDR1 SGHDT, CDR2 YYEEEE.

This clone has just a few counts. This chain connects TRBV27 to TRBJ1-1; D unclear. Germline-derived CDR1 and CDR2 are MNHEY and SMNVEV (reference sequence). The CDR3 is made up of 15 amino acids. V lost 6 bases, J lost 1 base, and 15 bases lay in between. The chain's CDR3 is CASSTRMGENTEAFF. For the CDR3, the DNA is TGTGCCAGCAGCACCAGAATGGGAGAGAACACTGAAGCTTTCTTT.